These 23 T cell receptor beta chains were sequenced from one sample in a study of OX40 agonist ivuxolimab in advanced cancers. Receptors were amplified or captured by the immunoSEQ multiplex PCR assay. In TCRdb, the immuneACCESS table is reduced to in-frame sequences with V and J assigned. These tables do not hold every clone; where another copy was compared, an unresolved V gene accounts for under half, and the others remain unexplained. Present in this sample are tens of thousands of clones, approximately 87% of which were seen just once. Around 1.6% of the sample is in the top ten clones. Sample: CD4+ or CD8+ T cells sorted from blood, taken in a trial of the OX40 agonist ivuxolimab. The receptors were gathered from an adult with an advanced solid tumor such as melanoma, head and neck, liver or kidney cancer.

This chain links TRBV4-3 with TRBJ1-2, with TRBD1 as a possible D gene (6 bases). Germline CDR1 is LGHNA and CDR2 is YSLEER. V lost 0 bases and J 6 bases, leaving 17 bases between the germline ends. CDR3 length: 16 amino acids. The CDR3 coding sequence is TGCGCCAGCAGCCAAGAGACCGGGGGGCGCAGGAATGGCTACACCTTC. This gives the protein CASSQETGGRRNGYTF.

The chain uses TRBV19 and TRBJ1-1; TRBD1 might be the D (6 bases). CDR3 length equals 16 residues. The germline V gene has CDR1 LNHDA and CDR2 SQIVND (reference sequence). Trimming took off 1 base at V and 1 base at J, with 13 bases between the two ends. The CDR3 loop reads CASSIGGRGANTEAFF. Written as DNA, the CDR3 is TGTGCCAGTAGTATAGGTGGACGGGGGGCGAACACTGAAGCTTTCTTT. Using reference TRBV19 and TRBJ1-1 for the parts outside the CDR3, the full variable domain is DGGITQSPKYLFRKEGQNVTLSCEQNLNHDAMYWYRQDPGQGLRLIYYSQIVNDFQKGDIAEGYSVSREKKESFPLTVTSAQKNPTAFYLCASSIGGRGANTEAFFGQGTRLTVV.

V usage is TRBV18 and J usage is TRBJ2-3, with a possible D match to TRBD1 (5 bases). The CDR3 is 14 residues long. In germline, CDR1 is KGHSH, CDR2 LQKENI. Trimming cost V 6 bases and J 2 bases, with 12 bases left between them. The CDR3 sequence: CASSLDRSTDTQYF. The CDR3 DNA reads TGTGCCAGCTCCCTCGACAGATCCACAGATACGCAGTATTTT.

The chain couples TRBV6-1 to TRBJ2-2; 9 bases fit TRBD1. V lost 6 bases to trimming and J lost 7 bases; unmatched junction nucleotides: 9. This CDR3 contains 15 residues. Germline CDR1 and CDR2: MNHNS and SASEGT. In DNA, the CDR3 is TGTGCCAGCAGGGACCCCGGACAGGGGAACGGGGAGCTGTTTTTT. Its translation: CASRDPGQGNGELFF.

This chain links TRBV7-6 with TRBJ2-1; weak D call: TRBD1 (5 bases). CDR1 SGHVS and CDR2 FNYEAQ come from the germline V gene. The V and J ends lost 5 bases and 4 bases respectively, with 15 bases between them. This CDR3 region has 15 residues. This CDR3 is CASSPSPTEYNEQFF. The CDR3 bases are TGTGCCAGCAGCCCCTCCCCGACAGAATACAATGAGCAGTTCTTC.

This chain joins TRBV10-1 and TRBJ2-1; 9 nucleotides agree with TRBD2. The germline CDR1 and CDR2 sequences are WNHNN and SYGVQD (reference sequence). This CDR3 has 16 residues. V shed 0 bases, J shed 2 bases, and the junction held 2 bases outside the gene matches. The CDR3 DNA is TGCGCCAGCAGTGAGTCGAGCGGGGGGACCTACAATGAGCAGTTCTTC. Protein sequence: CASSESSGGTYNEQFF.

The chain joins TRBV15 to TRBJ2-1, with D hard to call. CDR3 length equals 11 residues. CDR1 and CDR2 from the germline V gene are LNHNV and YYDKDF (reference sequence). V lost 4 bases and J 7 bases, leaving 5 bases between the germline ends. DNA for the CDR3: TGTGCCACCAGCACCAGGAATGAGCAGTTCTTC. This gives the protein CATSTRNEQFF.

The rearrangement joins TRBV18 to TRBJ1-5; unclear D gene. Germline V gene lookup returns CDR1 KGHSH and CDR2 LQKENI. This CDR3 comprises 15 residues. V was pared by 2 bases and J by 1 base, with 9 bases between. In DNA, the CDR3 is TGTGCCAGCTCACCAGGGTTTCAGAGCAATCAGCCCCAGCATTTT. Translation: CASSPGFQSNQPQHF. The full variable domain, with the rest looked up from reference TRBV18 and TRBJ1-5, is NAGVMQNPRHLVRRRGQEARLRCSPMKGHSHVYWYRQLPEEGLKFMVYLQKENIIDESGMPKERFSAEFPKEGPSILRIQQVVRGDSAAYFCASSPGFQSNQPQHFGDGTRLSIL.

V is TRBV5-1 and J is TRBJ2-2; 7 bases line up with TRBD1. The CDR3 runs 15 residues. The V segment lost 4 bases and the J segment 5 bases; nucleotides outside the gene matches: 8. Germline V CDR1 and CDR2: SGHRS, YFSETQ. CDR3 sequence reads: CASSEGTERTGELFF. The CDR3 DNA follows: TGCGCCAGCAGCGAAGGGACAGAGAGGACCGGGGAGCTGTTTTTT.

The CDR3 reads CASSLEGLAGTQYF. DNA for the CDR3: TGTGCCAGCAGCTTAGAAGGACTAGCAGGCACGCAGTATTTT. This rearrangement joins TRBV7-2 to TRBJ2-3, with TRBD2 matching 8 bases. The CDR3 consists of 14 residues. The junction had 6 bases not matched to a gene; V was cut back by 1 base and J by 9 bases. Germline loops: CDR1 SGHTA, CDR2 FQGNSA.

V and J are TRBV7-8 and TRBJ2-2; 8 nucleotides align to TRBD2. Germline V gene sequence: CDR1 SGHVS, CDR2 FQNEAQ. The ends lost 1 base at V and 5 bases at J; junction bases unmatched: 6. The CDR3 loop spans 16 amino acids. The CDR3 protein is CASSLGLLAGTGELFF. For the CDR3, the DNA is TGTGCCAGCAGCTTAGGGTTATTAGCGGGGACCGGGGAGCTGTTTTTT. The full variable domain, its missing parts supplied by reference TRBV7-8 and TRBJ2-2, is GAGVSQSPRYKVAKRGQDVALRCDPISGHVSLFWYQQALGQGPEFLTYFQNEAQLDKSGLPSDRFFAERPEGSVSTLKIQRTQQEDSAVYLCASSLGLLAGTGELFFGEGSRLTVL.

This clone has more than one count but fewer than ten. This chain joins TRBV19 and TRBJ1-5; unclear D gene. The CDR3 contains 15 residues. Looked up from germline, CDR1 is LNHDA and CDR2 is SQIVND (reference sequence). V lost 10 bases and J lost 0, with 16 bases in between. The DNA of the CDR3 is TGTGCCACCCAACGGAGTGATCCTAGCAATCAGCCCCAGCATTTT. Its protein product is CATQRSDPSNQPQHF.

The chain combines TRBV6-5 with TRBJ2-5, with D possibly TRBD2 on 6 matching bases. The J call may be incorrect, as the DNA end agrees better with TRBJ2-7. The CDR3 consists of 12 residues. Germline lookup yields CDR1 MNHEY and CDR2 SVGAGI. CDR3 loop: CASSPIGGEQYF. DNA of the CDR3: TGTGCCAGCAGCCCCATCGGGGGCGAGCAGTACTTC.

The chain employs TRBV6-5 and TRBJ2-3, with 12 bases matching TRBD2. V lost 4 bases to trimming and J lost 5 bases; unmatched junction nucleotides: 4. CDR3 length equals 15 residues. Germline V lookup: CDR1 MNHEY, CDR2 SVGAGI. The CDR3 nucleotides are TGTGCCAGCAGTTCCCCGGGACTAGCGGGAGATACGCAGTATTTT. This encodes CASSSPGLAGDTQYF.

This clone was counted once. The chain recombines TRBV21-1 with TRBJ2-2; the table names TRBD2, a call not compared with the DNA. TRBV21-1 is listed as a pseudogene. The CDR3 loop spans 18 amino acids. The CDR3 is CASSKKKMGLAGAGELFF. CDR3 in DNA: TGTGCCAGCAGCAAAAAGAAAATGGGACTAGCGGGAGCCGGGGAGCTGTTTTTT.

This clone qualifies as medium-sized. This chain connects TRBV6-1 to TRBJ1-2, with 10 positions matching TRBD1. Germline loops: CDR1 MNHNS, CDR2 SASEGT. V shed 6 bases and J 13 bases; nucleotides not matched to a gene: 11. This CDR3 region has 13 residues. CDR3 DNA sequence: TGTGCCAGCAGCCCTATGGGACAGGGGCAACTCACCTTC. It specifies CASSPMGQGQLTF.

The rearrangement joins TRBV5-1 to TRBJ2-1, with TRBD2 as a possible D gene (5 bases). V was trimmed by 3 bases and J by 13 bases, leaving 11 bases between them. The germline V gene has CDR1 SGHRS and CDR2 YFSETQ. The CDR3 spans 11 residues. CDR3 amino acids: CASSSRRAQFF. The CDR3 DNA reads TGCGCCAGCAGCTCCCGGCGGGCACAGTTCTTC.

In its sample, this clone was seen once. The CDR3 region is CASTSTGGSNTEAFF. The CDR3 nucleotides read TGTGCCAGTACCTCGACAGGGGGCTCGAACACTGAAGCTTTCTTT. This chain uses TRBV19 with TRBJ1-1; 10 nucleotides agree with TRBD1. The CDR3 is made up of 15 amino acids. With V trimmed by 7 bases and J by 1 base, 6 bases remained unmatched. Germline V gene sequence: CDR1 LNHDA, CDR2 SQIVND (reference sequence).

The chain links TRBV7-3 to TRBJ2-3, with a weak D call TRBD1 (5 bases). In germline, CDR1 is SGHTA, CDR2 FQGTGA. V dropped 4 bases and J dropped 0 bases, with 11 bases sitting between them. The CDR3 runs 15 residues. The CDR3 bases are TGTGCCAGCAGCTCTGGGGCTTCTAGCACAGATACGCAGTATTTT. Protein product: CASSSGASSTDTQYF.

CDR3 region: CASSRWRLAGGLYNEQFF. The DNA of the CDR3 is TGTGCCAGCAGCAGGTGGAGACTAGCGGGGGGATTATACAATGAGCAGTTCTTC. The J gene is TRBJ2-1, the V gene TRBV21-1; the table gives TRBD2 as D, unverified against the DNA. TRBV21-1 is flagged as a pseudogene. The CDR3 is 18 amino acids.

This clone has only a few counts. This chain links TRBV29-1 with TRBJ2-2; 10 nucleotides agree with TRBD1. The CDR3 has 14 amino acids. Losses at the gene ends were 8 bases for V and 6 bases for J; bases not matched to a gene: 9. Per germline, CDR1 SQVTM and CDR2 ANQGSEA. The CDR3 DNA reads as TGCAGCCAGAAGGGACAGGGGTCCTCCGGGGAGCTGTTTTTT. It codes for CSQKGQGSSGELFF.

The chain is built from TRBV4-2 and TRBJ2-2; D possibly corresponds to TRBD2 (6 bases). The V gene lost 1 base and the J gene lost 1 base, with 10 bases spanning the gap. CDR1 is LGHNA and CDR2 is YNFKEQ in the germline V gene. The CDR3 consists of 16 residues. The CDR3: CASSQGRGENTGELFF. In DNA, the CDR3 is TGTGCCAGCAGCCAAGGGAGGGGAGAGAACACCGGGGAGCTGTTTTTT.

The chain couples TRBV7-4 to TRBJ2-7; 9 bases line up with TRBD1. Germline-derived CDR1 and CDR2 are SGHVT and SQSDAQ. V trimming: 10 bases; J trimming: 3 bases; junction bases outside the gene matches: 10. The CDR3 loop spans 14 amino acids. The CDR3 coding sequence is TGTGCCATCAAGCAGGGACAGGGACACTACGAGCAGTACTTC. This sequence encodes CAIKQGQGHYEQYF.